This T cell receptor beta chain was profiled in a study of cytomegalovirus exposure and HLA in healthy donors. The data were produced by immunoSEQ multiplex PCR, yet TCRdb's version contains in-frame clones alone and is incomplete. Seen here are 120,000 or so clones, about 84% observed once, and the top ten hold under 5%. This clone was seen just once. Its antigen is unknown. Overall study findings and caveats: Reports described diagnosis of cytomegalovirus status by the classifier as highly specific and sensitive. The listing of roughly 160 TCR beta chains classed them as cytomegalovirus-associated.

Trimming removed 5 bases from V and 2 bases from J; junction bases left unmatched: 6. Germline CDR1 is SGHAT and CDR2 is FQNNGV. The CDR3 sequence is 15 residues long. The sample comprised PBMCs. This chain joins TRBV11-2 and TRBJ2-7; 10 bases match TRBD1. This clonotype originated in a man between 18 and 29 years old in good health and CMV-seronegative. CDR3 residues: CASSLGDRGPYEQYF. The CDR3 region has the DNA TGTGCCAGCAGCCTAGGGGACAGGGGACCCTACGAGCAGTACTTC.